The 18 T cell receptor beta chains presented below share a single source sample, sequenced in a study of control samples from healthy donors and cancer patients. Assay: immunoSEQ multiplex PCR; the TCRdb copy retains only in-frame clones and omits some. The data show some 130,000 clones, more than 80% seen once. The sequencing sample was made of blood. Receptors were obtained from a man in his forties in good health.

The chain uses TRBV7-9 and TRBJ2-1; D possibly corresponds to TRBD2 (5 bases). Trimming stripped 11 bases from V and 0 bases from J, with 17 bases between. The CDR3 runs to 15 residues. Per the germline V gene, CDR1 is SEHNR and CDR2 is FQNEAQ (reference sequence). Here the CDR3 reads CAYLLAGASYNEQFF. Written as DNA, the CDR3 is TGTGCCTACCTGTTGGCGGGCGCCTCCTACAATGAGCAGTTCTTC.

The chain joins TRBV7-3 to TRBJ1-1; tentative D call: TRBD1 (6 bases). In germline, CDR1 is SGHTA, CDR2 FQGTGA. Trimming pared 6 bases from V and 4 bases from J, leaving 15 bases between. This CDR3 comprises 14 residues. As DNA, the CDR3 is TGTGCCAGCAGGCTCGCAGGGGCGGGCACTGAAGCTTTCTTT. Its protein product is CASRLAGAGTEAFF.

CDR3 residues: CASSRDYHQETQYF. The DNA of the CDR3 is TGCGCCAGCAGTCGGGACTACCACCAAGAGACCCAGTACTTC. This chain links TRBV10-2 with TRBJ2-5, with 7 bases identical to TRBD2. The germline V gene has CDR1 WSHSY and CDR2 SAAADI. The length of the CDR3 is 14 residues. Trimming took 5 bases from V and 0 from J; bases not matched to a gene: 3.

This chain uses TRBV2 with TRBJ2-3, with TRBD2 matching over 8 bases. The J segment lost 4 bases and the V segment lost 6 bases, leaving 6 bases of the junction unmatched. CDR1 is SNHLY and CDR2 is FYNNEI in the germline V gene. The CDR3 is 14 amino acids. DNA for the CDR3: TGTGCCAGCAGGGCGGGACTAGTCTCAGATACGCAGTATTTT. Translating it yields CASRAGLVSDTQYF.

The chain has TRBV27 and TRBJ1-1; 8 bases align to TRBD1. Germline CDR1 reads MNHEY; CDR2 reads SMNVEV (reference sequence). This CDR3 contains 14 residues. After removal of 5 bases from V and 7 bases from J, the junction contained 9 bases not matched to a gene. CDR3 in amino acids: CASSIRTGRSEAFF. As DNA, the CDR3 is TGTGCCAGCAGTATAAGGACAGGGAGGAGTGAAGCTTTCTTT.

The V gene is TRBV5-1, the J gene TRBJ2-5; 9 bases are shared with TRBD1. Trimming at V came to 4 bases and at J to 4 bases, leaving 11 bases not matched to a gene. Germline-derived CDR1 and CDR2 are SGHRS and YFSETQ. The CDR3 has 16 amino acids. The CDR3 protein is CASSRQQGAMAETQYF. The CDR3 nucleotides read TGCGCCAGCAGCCGGCAACAGGGGGCTATGGCAGAGACCCAGTACTTC.

V and J are TRBV28 and TRBJ1-2, with D hard to call. This CDR3 spans 13 amino acids. CDR1 and CDR2 from the germline V gene are MDHEN and SYDVKM. The V end lost 5 bases, the J end lost 3 bases, and 10 bases lay between the germline ends. The DNA for the CDR3 is TGTGCCAGCAGTCCCGCGGAGGACTATGGCTACACCTTC. Amino acids: CASSPAEDYGYTF.

Note on this clone: Germline is not matched at one junction end, which may reflect a read error. This chain connects TRBV6-5 to TRBJ2-7; the D gene is possibly TRBD1 (6 bases). Germline CDR1 MNHEY, CDR2 SVGAGI. The CDR3 has 15 residues. The CDR3 region is CASRDLLRDTSSHLF. Written as DNA, the CDR3 is TGTGCCAGCAGAGACTTATTACGGGACACCAGTTCCCACCTCTTC.

The gene calls are TRBV3-1 (or the pseudogene TRBV3-2) and TRBJ2-5; 9 bases fit TRBD1. The germline gives CDR1 LGHDT, CDR2 YNNKEL (reference sequence). The CDR3 is 15 amino acids. Trimming at V came to 4 bases and at J to 2 bases, leaving 5 bases not matched to a gene. CDR3 DNA sequence: TGTGCCAGCAGCCTGCTTGGGACAGGGCAAGAGACCCAGTACTTC. This sequence encodes CASSLLGTGQETQYF.

The genes are TRBV7-2 and TRBJ1-2; unclear D gene. The V end lost 5 bases, the J end lost 10 bases, and 14 bases lay between the germline ends. CDR3 length: 12 residues. The germline gives CDR1 SGHTA, CDR2 FQGNSA. CDR3 sequence reads: CASSTLVRHYTF. The CDR3 region has the DNA TGTGCCAGCAGCACGTTGGTTCGACACTACACCTTC.

This clone was picked up one time. As DNA, the CDR3 is TGTGCCAGCAGCCCAGACAGGAGCTCCTATAATTCACCCCTCCACTTT. It encodes CASSPDRSSYNSPLHF. The genes are TRBV11-2 and TRBJ1-6; possibly TRBD1 for D (6 bases). Trimming removed 5 bases from V and 0 bases from J, with 11 bases in between. The CDR3 is 16 residues long. CDR1 and CDR2 from the germline V gene are SGHAT and FQNNGV.

Comment on this clone: Other nucleotide sequences in the sample specify the same CDR3. This chain's CDR3 is CASSLGGGTDTQYF. The CDR3 coding sequence is TGCGCCAGCAGCCTTGGCGGGGGCACAGATACGCAGTATTTT. The V call is TRBV5-1, the J call TRBJ2-3; D possibly corresponds to TRBD2 (6 bases). With 4 bases removed from V and 1 base from J, the gap between germline ends came to 10 bases. From germline, CDR1 is SGHRS and CDR2 YFSETQ. The CDR3 runs to 14 residues.

The V call is TRBV9, the J call TRBJ2-6; D not certain. The CDR3 is made up of 15 amino acids. Germline V gives CDR1 SGDLS, CDR2 YYNGEE. The V end lost 4 bases, the J end lost 1 base, and 9 bases lay between the germline ends. The CDR3 loop reads CASSPGASGANVLTF. The CDR3, as DNA: TGTGCCAGCAGCCCCGGCGCGTCTGGGGCCAACGTCCTGACTTTC. The full variable domain, rest sourced from reference TRBV9 and TRBJ2-6, is DSGVTQTPKHLITATGQRVTLRCSPRSGDLSVYWYQQSLDQGLQFLIQYYNGEERAKGNILERFSAQQFPDLHSELNLSSLELGDSALYFCASSPGASGANVLTFGAGSRLTVL.

This clone was detected once. The V gene is TRBV5-8, the J gene TRBJ2-5; tentative D call: TRBD2 (6 bases). V lost 4 bases and J 3 bases, leaving 10 bases between the germline ends. CDR3 size: 13 residues. Germline-derived CDR1 and CDR2 are SGHTS and YDEGEE. CDR3 loop: CASSLPGEETQYF. The CDR3 nucleotides read TGTGCCAGCAGCCTGCCGGGGGAAGAGACCCAGTACTTC.

This clone was observed a single time. The gene calls are TRBV11-3 and TRBJ2-3; no definite D call. Trimming cost V 0 bases and J 6 bases, with 7 bases left between them. Germline CDR1 SGHNT, CDR2 YENEEA. The CDR3 is 13 residues long. The CDR3, as DNA: TGTGCCAGCAGCTTAGATATTTGGGATACGCAGTATTTT. Amino acids: CASSLDIWDTQYF.

This chain uses TRBV29-1 with TRBJ1-3; no firm D call. The CDR3 is made up of 12 amino acids. Germline V gene sequence: CDR1 SQVTM, CDR2 ANQGSEA. Trimming took off 6 bases at V and 2 bases at J, with 8 bases between the two ends. CDR3 in amino acids: CSVRKPGNTIYF. The CDR3 nucleotides read TGCAGCGTGCGGAAACCTGGAAACACCATATATTTT.

This chain connects TRBV4-1 to TRBJ1-4; D ambiguous. Deletions cut 2 bases from V and 3 bases from J, with 10 bases between. CDR3 length equals 15 residues. Germline lookup yields CDR1 MGHRA and CDR2 YSYEKL. The CDR3 loop is CASSQIKLSNEKLFF. As DNA, the CDR3 is TGCGCCAGCAGCCAAATAAAGCTTTCTAATGAAAAACTGTTTTTT.

The J gene is TRBJ2-1, the V gene TRBV7-3, with a tentative D call TRBD1 (6 bases). This CDR3 is built from 15 residues. Germline CDR1 and CDR2: SGHTA and FQGTGA. V lost 5 bases and J 5 bases, leaving 16 bases between the germline ends. CDR3 sequence reads: CASSPAGDLHNEQFF. In DNA, the CDR3 is TGTGCCAGCAGCCCAGCAGGGGACCTGCACAATGAGCAGTTCTTC.